A single TCR beta chain is shown here with its context. Antigen specificity is unknown. This sample is drawn from a study of shared clonotypes between healthy human individuals. Study observations and caveats: Sample collection involved blood only; tissue repertoires are likely different. Generation probability values for non-shared clonotypes were lower than those for clonotypes shared by all four donors. Memory subsets had estimated richness that was generally smaller than that of naive subsets.

Positively selected for CCR7, the CD45RO-negative cells used as naive CD8 cells excluded terminally differentiated effector memory CD45RA+ cells. The study ran the assay at deep level. Using immunoSEQ multiplex PCR, the repertoire was profiled, and TCRdb retains in-frame clones only, with some absent. The repertoire holds approximately 2,200,000 clones, with roughly 91% as singletons. Deletions cut 6 bases from V and 0 bases from J, with 15 bases between. The germline gives CDR1 SGDLS, CDR2 YYNGEE. The CDR3 spans 15 residues. Sequencing was performed on naive CD8+ T cells from PBMCs. J is TRBJ1-2 and V is TRBV9, with D possibly matching TRBD1 (6 bases). The origin of this receptor is a man aged 18-30 years in good health. Some clones in this sample may be carry-over from other donors' samples. The CDR3 loop is CASTPRTAANYGYTF. CDR3 in DNA: TGTGCCAGCACCCCCCGGACAGCTGCTAACTATGGCTACACCTTC.